The next 16 T cell receptor beta chains were all read from a single sample in a study of T cell responses to AZD1222 COVID-19 vaccine. This table comes from immunoSEQ multiplex PCR, and its TCRdb copy is limited to in-frame clones, with some not included. The repertoire holds about 160,000 clones, with about 93% as singletons. This specimen was peripheral blood, taken 28 days after the second AZD1222 dose. Receptor source: an adult who received the AZD1222 COVID-19 vaccine.

This clone was counted a few times. The J gene is TRBJ1-2, the V gene TRBV2, with D possibly being TRBD1 (5 bases). Trimming shortened V by 4 bases and J by 4 bases, and 7 bases separated the two germline ends. The germline V gene has CDR1 SNHLY and CDR2 FYNNEI. The CDR3 sequence is 12 residues long. Written as DNA, the CDR3 is TGTGCCAGCAGTGGACAGCCCTATGGCTACACCTTC. Translated, it gives CASSGQPYGYTF.

The chain combines TRBV19 with TRBJ1-1, with TRBD1 matching 10 bases. V gave up 8 bases and J gave up 5 bases; unmatched junction bases: 8. Germline V gene sequence: CDR1 LNHDA, CDR2 SQIVND (reference sequence). This CDR3 spans 14 amino acids. CDR3 sequence (DNA): TGTGCCAGTGGGGCGGACAGGGGGAGAACTGAAGCTTTCTTT. Its protein product is CASGADRGRTEAFF. Variable domain in full (rest from reference TRBV19 and TRBJ1-1): DGGITQSPKYLFRKEGQNVTLSCEQNLNHDAMYWYRQDPGQGLRLIYYSQIVNDFQKGDIAEGYSVSREKKESFPLTVTSAQKNPTAFYLCASGADRGRTEAFFGQGTRLTVV.

This chain uses TRBV27 with TRBJ1-5; D not resolved. The CDR3 is made up of 14 amino acids. Germline CDR1 and CDR2: MNHEY and SMNVEV (reference sequence). The V gene lost 6 bases and the J gene lost 3 bases, with 12 bases spanning the gap. DNA of the CDR3: TGTGCCAGCAGCCCCCGGGTCGTCAATCAGCCCCAGCATTTT. Its protein is CASSPRVVNQPQHF.

The chain joins TRBV5-4 to TRBJ1-2; D uncertain. Trimming pared 1 base from V and 1 base from J, leaving 5 bases between. Germline V lookup: CDR1 SGHNT, CDR2 YYREEE (reference sequence). CDR3 size: 13 residues. CDR3 sequence (DNA): TGTGCCAGCAGCTTGTACAGTAACTATGGCTACACCTTC. Translated, it gives CASSLYSNYGYTF.

This clone came up once. The J gene is TRBJ1-1, the V gene TRBV6-5, with D possibly matching TRBD1 (5 bases). V was shortened by 0 bases and J by 4 bases, with 15 bases between the two germline ends. The CDR3 covers 16 residues. CDR1 MNHEY and CDR2 SVGAGI come from the germline V gene. This chain's CDR3 is CASSYSRGARATEAFF. The CDR3 nucleotides read TGTGCCAGCAGTTACTCGAGGGGTGCCAGGGCCACTGAAGCTTTCTTT.

V usage is TRBV5-5 and J usage is TRBJ1-2; TRBD1 is a possible D gene (5 bases). The CDR3 contains 11 residues. Germline V lookup: CDR1 SGHKS, CDR2 YYEKEE (reference sequence). Trimming cost V 7 bases and J 2 bases, with 6 bases left between them. The DNA of the CDR3 is TGTGCCAGCGGGGCGAACTATGGCTACACCTTC. Amino acid sequence: CASGANYGYTF. Supplemented by reference TRBV5-5 and TRBJ1-2, the full variable domain reads DAGVTQSPTHLIKTRGQQVTLRCSPISGHKSVSWYQQVLGQGPQFIFQYYEKEERGRGNFPDRFSARQFPNYSSELNVNALLLGDSALYLCASGANYGYTFGSGTRLTVV.

The chain carries TRBV14 and TRBJ2-2; D unresolved. The CDR3 is 14 amino acids. Trimming removed 2 bases from V and 0 bases from J, with 4 bases in between. CDR1 SGHDN and CDR2 FVKESK come from the germline V gene. The CDR3 protein is CASSQSANTGELFF. The DNA for the CDR3 is TGTGCCAGCAGCCAATCCGCGAACACCGGGGAGCTGTTTTTT.

The V and J genes are TRBV5-4 and TRBJ2-5, with 8 bases that match TRBD2. The CDR3 sequence is 15 residues long. The germline gives CDR1 SGHNT, CDR2 YYREEE (reference sequence). The V segment lost 3 bases and the J segment 7 bases; nucleotides outside the gene matches: 11. DNA for the CDR3: TGTGCCAGCAGCTCAGCGGGAGATTTGGTTGGGACCCAGTACTTC. It codes for CASSSAGDLVGTQYF.

This sequence joins TRBV6-5 and TRBJ1-1; D is unclear. CDR1 is MNHEY and CDR2 is SVGAGI in the germline V gene. V lost 4 bases and J 1 base, leaving 7 bases between the germline ends. The CDR3 is 13 amino acids. The CDR3 DNA sequence: TGTGCCAGCAGTTTTTCCAAGAACACTGAAGCTTTCTTT. Amino acid sequence: CASSFSKNTEAFF.

The V call is TRBV2, the J call TRBJ2-1, with 8 bases lining up with TRBD1. CDR1 is SNHLY and CDR2 is FYNNEI in the germline V gene. V shed 6 bases and J 3 bases; nucleotides not matched to a gene: 7. The CDR3 is 15 residues long. The CDR3 DNA follows: TGTGCCAGCAGCGCTGACAGGGGAAACTACAATGAGCAGTTCTTC. The encoded protein is CASSADRGNYNEQFF.

The genes are TRBV20-1 and TRBJ2-1, with D unresolved. Trimming shortened V by 3 bases and J by 10 bases, and 7 bases separated the two germline ends. This CDR3 has 10 amino acids. Per germline, CDR1 DFQATT and CDR2 SNEGSKA (reference sequence). CDR3: CSASIREQFF. CDR3 DNA sequence: TGCAGTGCTAGCATCCGGGAGCAGTTCTTC.

This clone was seen more than once but under ten times. The chain recombines TRBV4-1 with TRBJ1-4; D unclear. The CDR3 has 12 residues. Germline CDR1 is MGHRA and CDR2 is YSYEKL. The ends were cut back, 4 bases at V and 14 bases at J, with 14 bases in the middle. The CDR3 nucleotides read TGCGCCAGCAGCCCCCCCGCTCTCGCGCTGTTTTTT. Its protein product is CASSPPALALFF.

CDR3 coding DNA: TGTGCCAGCAGCTCGAGCTTGGGACAGGGGGCGCTTATATCCTATGGCTACACCTTC. As protein: CASSSSLGQGALISYGYTF. The chain couples TRBV9 to TRBJ1-2; TRBD1 matches at 12 bases. The ends lost 4 bases at V and 4 bases at J; junction bases unmatched: 17. The CDR3 covers 19 residues. Germline CDR1 SGDLS, CDR2 YYNGEE.

This clone was recorded only once. The CDR3 DNA reads as TGTGCCTGGAGTGTTAGACCCGGGGAGCTGTTTTTT. It is translated as CAWSVRPGELFF. The rearrangement uses TRBV30 and TRBJ2-2; D uncertain. The CDR3 has 12 amino acids. The V and J ends lost 0 bases and 6 bases respectively, with 5 bases between them. Germline V gene lookup returns CDR1 GTSNPN and CDR2 SVGIG (reference sequence).

The J gene is TRBJ1-2, the V gene TRBV2; 7 positions match TRBD1. Germline CDR1 and CDR2: SNHLY and FYNNEI. Trimming at V came to 8 bases and at J to 0 bases, leaving 3 bases not matched to a gene. CDR3 length equals 13 residues. CDR3 region: CASVRGANYGYTF. CDR3 DNA sequence: TGTGCCAGCGTCAGGGGGGCTAACTATGGCTACACCTTC.

CDR3 residues: CASGDRAGGGVNEQFF. The CDR3 DNA follows: TGTGCTAGTGGCGATCGGGCGGGTGGTGGGGTAAATGAGCAGTTCTTC. V usage is TRBV12-5 and J usage is TRBJ2-1, with a tentative D call TRBD2 (5 bases). With 6 bases removed from V and 7 bases from J, the gap between germline ends came to 22 bases. The length of the CDR3 is 16 residues. Per the germline V gene, CDR1 is LGHNT and CDR2 is FRNRAP.